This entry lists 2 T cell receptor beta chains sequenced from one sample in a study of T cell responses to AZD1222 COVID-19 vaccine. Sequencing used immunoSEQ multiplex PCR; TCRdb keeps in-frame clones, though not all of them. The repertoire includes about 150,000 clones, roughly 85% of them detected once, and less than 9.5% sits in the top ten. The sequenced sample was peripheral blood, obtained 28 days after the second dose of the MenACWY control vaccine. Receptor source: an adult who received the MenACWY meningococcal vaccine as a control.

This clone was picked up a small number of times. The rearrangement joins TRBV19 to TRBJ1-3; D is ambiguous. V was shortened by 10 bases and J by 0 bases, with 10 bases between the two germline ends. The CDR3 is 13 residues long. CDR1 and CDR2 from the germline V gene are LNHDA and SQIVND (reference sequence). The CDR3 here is CATRRSSGNTIYF. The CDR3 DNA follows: TGTGCCACCCGTCGTAGCTCTGGAAACACCATATATTTT.

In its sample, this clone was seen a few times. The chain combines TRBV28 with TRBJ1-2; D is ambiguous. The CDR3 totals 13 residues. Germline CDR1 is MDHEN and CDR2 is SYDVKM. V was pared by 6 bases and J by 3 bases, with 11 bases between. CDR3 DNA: TGTGCCAGCAGGGTGGGTCAGGACTATGGCTACACCTTC. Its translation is CASRVGQDYGYTF.